One TCR beta chain is described in this entry. Repertoires were generated with immunoSEQ multiplex PCR, while TCRdb's copy carries only in-frame clones and drops some. The data contain 300,000 to 350,000 clones, 85% to 90% of them seen just once; the ten biggest clones take up about 4.5%. The sample is drawn from a study of blood T cell repertoires in COVID-19. This CDR3 region has 16 residues. V lost 1 base to trimming and J lost 0 bases, with 11 bases between them. In germline, CDR1 is LNHNV, CDR2 YYDKDF (reference sequence). The chain employs TRBV15 and TRBJ2-3; D is unclear. Specimen: PBMCs or T cells enriched from blood (not recorded which). This TCR was recovered from a woman in her late teens or twenties with acute COVID-19. The CDR3 reads CATSRVPRSSTDTQYF. The CDR3 nucleotides read TGTGCCACCAGCAGAGTTCCCAGGTCTAGCACAGATACGCAGTATTTT. Full variable domain (remainder filled in from reference TRBV15 and TRBJ2-3): DAMVIQNPRYQVTQFGKPVTLSCSQTLNHNVMYWYQQKSSQAPKLLFHYYDKDFNNEADTPDNFQSRRPNTSFCFLDIRSPGLGDTAMYLCATSRVPRSSTDTQYFGPGTRLTVL.